This is a list of T cell receptor beta chains from one sample in a study of cytomegalovirus exposure and HLA in healthy donors. Sequenced by immunoSEQ multiplex PCR; TCRdb stores in-frame clones only, minus some. Altogether 150,000 to 200,000 clones are present, around 76% being singletons, with the ten largest covering about 1.6%. Sequenced input: PBMCs. The receptors were gathered from a man aged 40-50 years in good health and CMV-seronegative. Both conserved end residues are part of each CDR3. The D gene is left open where the match is weak. For some rows the clone size is stated as once, few or many, or as a class when expanded; others skip it.

>.|TRBJ1-2|TRBD1|TRBV19
TGTGCCAGTAGTCGGACAGGCCTTGGCTACACCTTC
CASSRTGLGYTF
>.|TRBJ1-3|TRBD1|TRBV7-9
TGTGCCAGCAGCTGGACAGGGTCTGGAAACACCATATATTTT
CASSWTGSGNTIYF
>.|TRBJ1-1|TRBD1|TRBV5-1
TGCGCCAGCAGCTTGGGGGCTCTGGGACAGGGGGGACTCACTGAAGCTTTCTTT
CASSLGALGQGGLTEAFF
>.|TRBJ2-1|.|TRBV9
TGTGCCAGCAGCGTCCCGGAGAGGGGGTCCAGCTCCTACAATGAGCAGTTCTTC
CASSVPERGSSSYNEQFF
>.|TRBJ2-3|TRBD2|TRBV29-1
TGCAGCGTTGGTCCCAGCGGGAGCTATTATACGCAGTATTTT
CSVGPSGSYYTQYF
>.|TRBJ1-2|TRBD1|TRBV19
TGTGCCAGTACCAACAGGGGTTATGGCTACACCTTC
CASTNRGYGYTF
>few|TRBJ2-7|TRBD1|TRBV5-1
TGCGCCAGCAGCCCTGGGACGGGACAGTACGAGCAGTACTTC
CASSPGTGQYEQYF
>.|TRBJ2-6|.|TRBV11-2
TGTGCCAGCAGCTCCCCAGGGACTGGGGCCAACGGCCTGACTTTC
CASSSPGTGANGLTF
>.|TRBJ1-2|.|TRBV30
TGTGCCTGGACAAAGGGGCAGAGCTATGGCTACACCTTC
CAWTKGQSYGYTF
>.|TRBJ2-1|TRBD2|TRBV5-1
TGCGCCAGCAGCTGGAGCGGGGCCTCCTACAATGAGCAGTTCTTC
CASSWSGASYNEQFF
>few|TRBJ1-5|.|TRBV6-5
TGTGCCAGCAGTTACTCAGACAGGCAGCCCCAGCATTTT
CASSYSDRQPQHF
>few|TRBJ1-1|.|TRBV6-6
TGTGCCAGCAGTCGTAGAGTGAACTCTCGGGAAACTGAAGCTTTCTTT
CASSRRVNSRETEAFF
>.|TRBJ1-2|.|TRBV19
TGTGCCAGTAGGTCAGGGACTAACTATGGCTACACCTTC
CASRSGTNYGYTF
>.|TRBJ2-7|.|TRBV5-1
TGCGCCAGCAGCCCGGCGGGGTTCCACTCCTACGAGCAGTACTTC
CASSPAGFHSYEQYF
>.|TRBJ1-1|TRBD1|TRBV2
TGTGCCAGCAGTGACCTGGTAAAGGACAGGCGGAACACTGAAGCTTTCTTT
CASSDLVKDRRNTEAFF
>.|TRBJ2-3|TRBD2|TRBV5-5
TGTGCCAGCAGCTTAGAACTAGCGGGAGGGCCGTATACGCAGTATTTT
CASSLELAGGPYTQYF
>.|TRBJ1-2|.|TRBV4-1
TGCGCCAGCAGCCCAACAGGGAACTATGGCTACACCTTC
CASSPTGNYGYTF
>.|TRBJ2-3|TRBD2|TRBV4-1
TGCGCCAGCAGCCAAGATAGAGCGGGGACTAGCGGGAGTGGGGGCAGGTATACGCAGTATTTT
CASSQDRAGTSGSGGRYTQYF
>.|TRBJ1-1|.|TRBV11-2
TGTGCCAGCAGCTTCTTCGGCGGCCAGGGCCCAGCTTTCTTT
CASSFFGGQGPAFF
>.|TRBJ2-1|.|TRBV13
TGTGCCAGCAGCGCAATGGGGGCTTCCTACAATGAGCAGTTCTTC
CASSAMGASYNEQFF
>.|TRBJ2-1|TRBD2|TRBV6-5
TGTGCCAGCAGTTACGAGACTAGCGGGCGATTTGAGCAGTTCTTC
CASSYETSGRFEQFF
>.|TRBJ1-2|.|TRBV5-6
TGTGCCAGCAGCTTGTGGCCTTCCGCTGGCTACACCTTC
CASSLWPSAGYTF
>.|TRBJ2-2|.|TRBV27
TGTGCCAGCAGTTTTCGGGGGACCGGGGAGCTGTTTTTT
CASSFRGTGELFF
>.|TRBJ1-4|TRBD1|TRBV29-1
TGCAGCGTTGAAGAAGTGGAGGGGGCGACTAATGAAAAACTGTTTTTT
CSVEEVEGATNEKLFF
>.|TRBJ2-5|.|TRBV4-1
TGCGCCAGCAGCCGCGCGACGGGGTTCCAAGAGACCCAGTACTTC
CASSRATGFQETQYF
>once|TRBJ2-7|TRBD1|TRBV30
TGTGCCGGTAGACAGGGGGCTGAATACGAGCAGTACTTC
CAGRQGAEYEQYF
>few|TRBJ1-1|TRBD1|TRBV12-5
TGTGCTAGTGGTTCGAGACAGGGGAGCTTGAACACTGAAGCTTTCTTT
CASGSRQGSLNTEAFF
>.|TRBJ2-3|.|TRBV28
TGTGCCAGCACCAACACAGATACGCAGTATTTT
CASTNTDTQYF
>.|TRBJ2-1|TRBD1|TRBV7-3
TGTGCCAGCAGCTTAGGGGACAGACAGTTCTTC
CASSLGDRQFF
>.|TRBJ2-1|TRBD2|TRBV27
TGTGCCAGCAGCTTACTAGCGGGACATCCCTACAATGAGCAGTTCTTC
CASSLLAGHPYNEQFF
>few|TRBJ1-3|.|TRBV6-5
TGTGCCAGCAGTTACATACCTCCAGACTCTGGAAACACCATATATTTT
CASSYIPPDSGNTIYF
>.|TRBJ2-6|TRBD1|TRBV4-1
TGCGCCAGCAGCCAAGATCGGGACAGACTCTCTGGGGCCAACGGCCTGACTTTC
CASSQDRDRLSGANGLTF
>few|TRBJ1-2|TRBD1|TRBV28
TGTGCCACCAACACAGTAGGGGGCAAGCCATCTAACTATGGCTACACCTTC
CATNTVGGKPSNYGYTF
>few|TRBJ1-1|.|TRBV2
TGTGCCAGCAGTCCACAGAACACTGAAGCTTTCTTT
CASSPQNTEAFF
>.|TRBJ2-2|TRBD1|TRBV13
TGTGCCAGCATCAGATACAGGGGAACCGGGGAGCTGTTTTTT
CASIRYRGTGELFF
>once|TRBJ2-1|.|TRBV18
TGTGCCAGCTCACCACGGAAGGGGGACAATGAGCAGTTCTTC
CASSPRKGDNEQFF
>few|TRBJ2-7|.|TRBV7-8
TGTGCCAGCAGCTTTTCACAGGTTGGCTACGAGCAGTACTTC
CASSFSQVGYEQYF
>.|TRBJ1-1|TRBD1|TRBV19
TGTGCCAGTACTCTATATTCCGGGACAGGGGTAATTGAAGCTTTCTTT
CASTLYSGTGVIEAFF
>.|TRBJ1-1|.|TRBV7-9
TGTTCCAGCAGCGTCAGGACAGCCGGCACTGAAGCTTTCTTT
CSSSVRTAGTEAFF
>.|TRBJ2-7|.|TRBV6-5
TGTGCCAGCAGGCCCGGGACAAGGAGGTACGAGCAGTACTTC
CASRPGTRRYEQYF
>.|TRBJ2-2|.|TRBV7-6
TGTGCCAGCAGCCCCGTCGGGGGAGTTGGCGGGGAGCTGTTTTTT
CASSPVGGVGGELFF
>.|TRBJ2-1|.|TRBV19
TGTGCCACCCAACCGCGGGCAGGCTCCTACAATGAGCAGTTCTTC
CATQPRAGSYNEQFF
>few|TRBJ1-6|TRBD1|TRBV6-1
TGTGCCAGCACCACGGGACAGGAGCGACCCCTCCACTTT
CASTTGQERPLHF
>once|TRBJ1-1|.|TRBV9
TGTGCCAGCAGCACCCTCACGAAGGACAGCTTTAACACTGAAGCTTTCTTT
CASSTLTKDSFNTEAFF
>.|TRBJ1-4|.|TRBV5-1
TGCGCCAGCAGCTTGGAAGGACTGCCAGAAAAACTGTTTTTT
CASSLEGLPEKLFF
>.|TRBJ1-5|TRBD1|TRBV7-9
TGTGCCAGCAGCCCGGGGACAGGGGGCAATCAGCCCCAGCATTTT
CASSPGTGGNQPQHF